These T cell receptor beta chains were read from a single sample in a study of vaccination and CD4 T cells after COVID-19. One entry per CDR3 protein, called by TCRdb with MiXCR from the PCR reads. This repertoire shows 4,400 or so distinct CDR3 sequences, roughly a fifth found once; its top ten account for more than 20%. For these receptors, no antigen is known. Specimen: CD4+ T cells from blood, cultured in vitro. Receptors were obtained from a human donor who had recovered from COVID-19. The CDR3 runs from the conserved cysteine through the conserved F or W. D genes are given only for firm matches. Clone size, where shown, is once, few, many, or a class for clones that have expanded.

v_call,cdr3_length,clone_size,j_call,d_call,cdr3_aa,cdr3_nt
TRBV7-9,14,medium-sized,TRBJ2-2,-,CASSLALGTGELFF,TGTGCCAGCAGCTTAGCGCTTGGGACCGGGGAGCTGTTTTTT
TRBV7-9,17,once,TRBJ2-7,TRBD1,CASSLGVRQGSSYEQYF,TGTGCCAGCAGCTTAGGAGTCCGACAGGGAAGCTCCTACGAGCAGTACTTC
TRBV18,14,medium-sized,TRBJ1-2,-,CASSPREFTYGYTF,TGTGCCAGCTCACCAAGGGAGTTTACTTATGGCTACACCTTC
TRBV15,14,few,TRBJ1-2,-,CATSKDIANYGYTF,TGTGCCACCAGCAAGGACATAGCTAACTATGGCTACACCTTC
TRBV5-6,11,-,TRBJ1-1,-,CASSLGGRAFF,TGTGCCAGCAGCTTGGGGGGAAGAGCTTTCTTT
TRBV7-2,17,medium-sized,TRBJ1-3,-,CASSPGPGRGEGNTIYF,TGTGCCAGCAGCCCTGGTCCGGGTCGGGGTGAGGGGAACACCATATATTTT
TRBV30,13,-,TRBJ2-7,-,CAWSPGEGYEQYF,TGTGCCTGGAGCCCAGGGGAGGGCTACGAGCAGTACTTC
TRBV6-1,16,medium-sized,TRBJ2-1,-,CASSHLWGGSGNEQFF,TGTGCCAGCAGTCACCTGTGGGGGGGCTCGGGGAATGAGCAGTTCTTC
TRBV27,14,few,TRBJ1-2,-,CASSLKGSSYGYTF,TGTGCCAGCAGTTTAAAGGGGAGTTCCTATGGCTACACCTTC
TRBV5-1,13,few,TRBJ2-7,-,CASSLPGLGEQYF,TGCGCCAGCAGCTTGCCAGGGCTTGGAGAGCAGTACTTC
TRBV6-2/TRBV6-3,13,few,TRBJ2-3,-,CASKDWGIDTQYF,TGTGCCAGCAAAGACTGGGGAATAGATACGCAGTATTTT
TRBV20-1,14,-,TRBJ1-5,-,CSASGGYYNQPQHF,TGCAGTGCTAGCGGAGGGTACTACAATCAGCCCCAGCATTTT
TRBV5-8,15,-,TRBJ1-2,-,CASSSINRDYNGYTF,TGTGCCAGCAGCTCTATAAACCGGGACTATAATGGCTACACCTTC
TRBV15,15,few,TRBJ1-5,-,CATSRDNRGWQPQHF,TGTGCCACCAGCAGAGATAATCGGGGCTGGCAGCCCCAGCATTTT
TRBV2,15,-,TRBJ2-5,-,CASSVVGGGGETQYF,TGTGCCAGCAGTGTAGTAGGGGGTGGTGGGGAGACCCAGTACTTC
TRBV6-1,15,-,TRBJ1-2,-,CASSPRQAIFDGYTF,TGTGCCAGCAGCCCCAGACAGGCGATCTTTGATGGCTACACCTTC
TRBV12-3/TRBV12-4,16,medium-sized,TRBJ1-6,-,CASSSPVPGPNSPLHF,TGTGCCAGCAGTTCCCCGGTTCCGGGACCTAATTCACCCCTCCACTTT
TRBV5-6,15,-,TRBJ2-5,-,CASSFIESSEETQYF,TGTGCCAGCAGCTTTATAGAATCGAGTGAAGAGACCCAGTACTTC
TRBV7-8,17,few,TRBJ1-6,-,CASSLVSVGGSNSPLHF,TGTGCCAGCAGCTTAGTTAGTGTGGGGGGGAGTAATTCACCCCTCCACTTT
TRBV7-3,13,-,TRBJ2-7,-,CASSLKGGYEQYF,TGTGCCAGCAGCTTAAAAGGGGGCTACGAGCAGTACTTC
TRBV19,12,few,TRBJ1-1,TRBD1,CATAQGAVEAFF,TGTGCCACCGCTCAGGGGGCGGTTGAAGCTTTCTTT
TRBV2,14,-,TRBJ2-7,-,CASRHRDNSYEQYF,TGTGCCAGCAGACACCGGGACAACTCCTACGAGCAGTACTTC
TRBV30,15,few,TRBJ1-2,-,CAWSVPTGFNYGYTF,TGTGCCTGGAGTGTACCCACAGGCTTTAACTATGGCTACACCTTC
TRBV7-8,11,-,TRBJ1-2,-,CASSSTSVYTF,TGTGCCAGCAGCTCGACATCTGTCTACACCTTC
TRBV6-5,13,medium-sized,TRBJ1-2,-,CASSYMGRSGYTF,TGTGCCAGCAGTTACATGGGGCGGAGTGGCTACACCTTC
TRBV30,16,-,TRBJ2-3,TRBD2,CAWSVPGTSGGDTQYF,TGTGCCTGGAGTGTACCTGGGACTAGCGGGGGAGATACGCAGTATTTT
TRBV6-1,13,-,TRBJ2-7,TRBD1,CATVEDRRNEQYF,TGTGCCACCGTTGAGGACAGGCGGAACGAGCAGTACTTC
TRBV7-9,14,-,TRBJ1-1,TRBD1,CASSLQGTNTEAFF,TGTGCCAGCAGCCTACAGGGGACCAACACTGAAGCTTTCTTT
TRBV10-3,15,few,TRBJ1-2,-,CAISLGRGARDGYTF,TGTGCCATCAGTTTGGGGAGGGGGGCCAGGGATGGCTACACCTTC
TRBV7-3,13,few,TRBJ2-2,-,CASSLTNTGELFF,TGTGCCAGCAGCTTAACGAACACCGGGGAGCTGTTTTTT
TRBV12-3/TRBV12-4,13,-,TRBJ2-1,-,CASSGTLTGEQFF,TGTGCCAGCAGTGGAACCTTGACGGGTGAGCAGTTCTTC
TRBV30,15,few,TRBJ1-6,TRBD1,CAWQGRGSSYRPLHF,TGTGCCTGGCAGGGCAGGGGGAGTTCGTATAGGCCCCTCCACTTT
TRBV30,14,-,TRBJ2-3,-,CAWSVLRGSDTQYF,TGTGCCTGGAGTGTACTTCGGGGTTCAGATACGCAGTATTTT
TRBV7-9,14,medium-sized,TRBJ1-2,-,CASSQGYRDYGYTF,TGTGCCAGCAGCCAGGGGTATCGGGACTATGGCTACACCTTC